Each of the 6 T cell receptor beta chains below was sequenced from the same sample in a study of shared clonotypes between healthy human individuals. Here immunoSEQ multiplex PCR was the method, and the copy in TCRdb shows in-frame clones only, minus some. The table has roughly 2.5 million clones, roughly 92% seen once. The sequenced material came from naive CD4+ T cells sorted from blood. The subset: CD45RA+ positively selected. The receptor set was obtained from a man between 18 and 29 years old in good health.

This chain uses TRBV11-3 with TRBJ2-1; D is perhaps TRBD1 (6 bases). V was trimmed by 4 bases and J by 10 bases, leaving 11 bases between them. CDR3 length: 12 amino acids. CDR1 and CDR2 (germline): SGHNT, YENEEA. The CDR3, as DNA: TGTGCCAGCAGCTCTCAGGGGCTAGAGCAGTTCTTC. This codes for CASSSQGLEQFF.

CDR3 coding DNA: TGCAGTGCTCCCCGCTCAGGGGAAGCTTTCTTT. Its protein is CSAPRSGEAFF. This chain links TRBV20-1 with TRBJ1-1; TRBD1 is a possible D gene (5 bases). V gave up 5 bases and J gave up 8 bases, with 12 bases separating them. The CDR3 is 11 amino acids. In germline, CDR1 is DFQATT, CDR2 SNEGSKA (reference sequence).

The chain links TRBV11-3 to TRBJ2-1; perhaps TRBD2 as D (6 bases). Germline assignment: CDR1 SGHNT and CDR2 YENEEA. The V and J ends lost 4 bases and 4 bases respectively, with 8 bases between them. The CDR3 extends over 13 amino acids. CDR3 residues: CASSSGLYNEQFF. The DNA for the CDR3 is TGTGCCAGCAGCTCGGGACTTTACAATGAGCAGTTCTTC.

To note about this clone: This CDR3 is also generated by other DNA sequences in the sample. Here the CDR3 reads CASSTGQGSTDTQYF. CDR3 in DNA: TGCGCCAGCAGCACAGGACAGGGCAGCACAGATACGCAGTATTTT. The gene calls are TRBV5-1 and TRBJ2-3; 8 bases align to TRBD1. Unmatched junction bases numbered 4, after V lost 4 bases and J lost 0 bases. Germline CDR1 SGHRS, CDR2 YFSETQ. The CDR3 loop spans 15 amino acids.

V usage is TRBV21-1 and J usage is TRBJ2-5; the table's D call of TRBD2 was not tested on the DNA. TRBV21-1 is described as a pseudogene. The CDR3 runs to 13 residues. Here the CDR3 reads CASSTPDRGTQYF. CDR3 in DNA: TGTGCCAGCAGCACCCCCGATCGGGGGACCCAGTACTTC.

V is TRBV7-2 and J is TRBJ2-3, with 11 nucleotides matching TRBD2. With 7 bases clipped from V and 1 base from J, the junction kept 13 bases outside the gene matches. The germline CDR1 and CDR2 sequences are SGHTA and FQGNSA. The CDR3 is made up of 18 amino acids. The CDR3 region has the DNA TGTGCCAGCACCTCCGGGACTAGCGGATCAAGAGGCACAGATACGCAGTATTTT. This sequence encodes CASTSGTSGSRGTDTQYF.